The 29 T cell receptor beta chains reported below all come from one sample, sequenced in a study of OX40 agonist ivuxolimab in advanced cancers. TCRdb keeps only in-frame clones here, not all; method: immunoSEQ multiplex PCR. The sample has fewer than 100,000 clones, about 80% seen once. Sequenced here: CD4+ or CD8+ T cells sorted from blood, sampled in a trial of the OX40 agonist ivuxolimab. Every receptor here comes from an adult with an advanced solid tumor such as melanoma, head and neck, liver or kidney cancer.

This clone was observed a single time. This chain links TRBV7-9 with TRBJ1-3; 8 nucleotides align to TRBD1. The junction had 5 bases not matched to a gene; V was cut back by 5 bases and J by 2 bases. The CDR3 is made up of 15 amino acids. Germline assignment: CDR1 SEHNR and CDR2 FQNEAQ (reference sequence). The CDR3 bases are TGTGCCAGCAGCGAGAGGACAGGGACTGGAAACACCATATATTTT. Translated: CASSERTGTGNTIYF.

This chain uses TRBV5-1 with TRBJ2-5; TRBD1 might be the D (5 bases). V shed 0 bases and J shed 5 bases, with 14 bases lying between them. This CDR3 region has 15 residues. Germline CDR1 reads SGHRS; CDR2 reads YFSETQ. CDR3 region: CASSLAMGKGETQYF. The CDR3 DNA sequence: TGCGCCAGCAGCTTGGCCATGGGGAAGGGGGAGACCCAGTACTTC.

This chain connects TRBV5-1 to TRBJ2-7, with 7 nucleotides matching TRBD1. There are 12 residues in the CDR3. With 3 bases clipped from V and 3 bases from J, the junction kept 0 bases outside the gene matches. Germline CDR1 and CDR2: SGHRS and YFSETQ. CDR3 DNA sequence: TGCGCCAGCAGCTGGGACAGCTACGAGCAGTACTTC. As protein: CASSWDSYEQYF.

The chain uses TRBV29-1 and TRBJ1-5, with no clear D. V was shortened by 8 bases and J by 1 base, with 12 bases between the two germline ends. Germline V gives CDR1 SQVTM, CDR2 ANQGSEA. This CDR3 contains 13 residues. The DNA for the CDR3 is TGCAGCCCCCATATGGTGAGCAATCAGCCCCAGCATTTT. Protein: CSPHMVSNQPQHF.

The rearrangement links TRBV7-2 to TRBJ1-2; 7 bases match TRBD1. Looked up from germline, CDR1 is SGHTA and CDR2 is FQGNSA. The V and J ends lost 5 bases and 2 bases, in that order; junction bases with no gene match: 2. The CDR3 loop spans 13 amino acids. The CDR3 sequence is CASSPDRNYGYTF. CDR3 in DNA: TGTGCCAGCAGCCCGGACAGGAACTATGGCTACACCTTC.

This chain connects TRBV6-6 to TRBJ2-2; TRBD1 agrees at 8 bases. Trimming at V came to 10 bases and at J to 5 bases, leaving 9 bases not matched to a gene. Germline V lookup: CDR1 MNHNY, CDR2 SVGAGI (reference sequence). The CDR3 totals 14 residues. This CDR3 is CAIQGTGKTGELFF. CDR3 DNA sequence: TGTGCCATCCAGGGGACAGGCAAAACCGGGGAGCTGTTTTTT.

This chain uses TRBV18 with TRBJ2-1; D ambiguous. The length of the CDR3 is 16 residues. CDR1 KGHSH and CDR2 LQKENI come from the germline V gene. V dropped 1 base and J dropped 4 bases, with 14 bases sitting between them. The CDR3 region is CASSPRGIPEYNEQFF. CDR3 nucleotides: TGTGCCAGCTCACCACGGGGAATCCCGGAATACAATGAGCAGTTCTTC.

The chain employs TRBV5-1 and TRBJ2-2, with D perhaps TRBD2 (6 bases). Trimming pared 2 bases from V and 2 bases from J, leaving 10 bases between. The CDR3 extends over 15 amino acids. Germline V gives CDR1 SGHRS, CDR2 YFSETQ. CDR3: CASSLLEGNTGELFF. The CDR3 coding sequence is TGCGCCAGCAGCTTATTGGAGGGAAACACCGGGGAGCTGTTTTTT.

The chain combines TRBV14 with TRBJ1-2, with D perhaps matching TRBD1 (6 bases). Trimming stripped 4 bases from V and 7 bases from J, with 16 bases between. Germline CDR1 reads SGHDN; CDR2 reads FVKESK. CDR3 length: 14 residues. The CDR3 here is CASSRLRGGSGYTF. The CDR3, as DNA: TGTGCCAGCAGCCGTCTAAGGGGGGGCAGTGGCTACACCTTC.

This clone was observed a few times. The V call is TRBV30, the J call TRBJ1-5; D is ambiguous. The CDR3 has 11 residues. In germline, CDR1 is GTSNPN, CDR2 SVGIG (reference sequence). V was pared by 4 bases and J by 3 bases, with 4 bases between. The CDR3 loop is CAWILNQPQHF. The CDR3 nucleotides are TGTGCCTGGATCCTCAATCAGCCCCAGCATTTT.

This clone was seen more than once but under ten times. The chain couples TRBV7-9 to TRBJ1-2; 8 nucleotides line up with TRBD1. CDR3 length equals 13 residues. Germline CDR1 and CDR2: SEHNR and FQNEAQ (reference sequence). V dropped 5 bases and J dropped 6; count of bases not matched to a gene: 5. The CDR3 bases are TGTGCCAGCAGCCCGACAGGGGTTGATGGCTACACCTTC. This gives the protein CASSPTGVDGYTF.

In this sample, this clone turned up a few times. The rearrangement joins TRBV29-1 to TRBJ1-2; TRBD1 agrees at 7 bases. The CDR3 length is 14 residues. V was pared by 1 base and J by 4 bases, with 6 bases of the junction left unmatched. Germline CDR1 SQVTM, CDR2 ANQGSEA. The CDR3 region is CSVEGRTGRYGYTF. CDR3 nucleotides: TGCAGCGTTGAAGGGAGGACAGGCCGCTATGGCTACACCTTC.

This clone was detected once. The rearrangement uses TRBV4-1 and TRBJ1-4, with D perhaps TRBD1 (5 bases). V lost 7 bases to trimming and J lost 8 bases, with 17 bases between them. CDR3 size: 14 residues. CDR1 and CDR2 (germline): MGHRA, YSYEKL. The CDR3, as DNA: TGCGCCAGCACCACGGGGGTGGCAGGGGAAAAACTGTTTTTT. Translation: CASTTGVAGEKLFF.

The V and J genes are TRBV28 and TRBJ2-2, with 12 bases matching TRBD2. The ends lost 8 bases at V and 6 bases at J; junction bases unmatched: 7. CDR1 MDHEN and CDR2 SYDVKM come from the germline V gene. The CDR3 length is 15 residues. The CDR3 DNA is TGTGCCAGCCGGACTAGCGGGATCCCGGCCGGGGAGCTGTTTTTT. Residues: CASRTSGIPAGELFF.

This chain links TRBV10-1 with TRBJ2-4, with 15 bases fitting TRBD2. The germline CDR1 and CDR2 sequences are WNHNN and SYGVQD (reference sequence). Trimming took 6 bases from V and 3 from J; bases not matched to a gene: 6. CDR3 size: 17 residues. The CDR3 loop reads CASSPGLAGGGKNIQYF. The CDR3 DNA is TGCGCCAGCAGCCCCGGACTAGCGGGAGGGGGCAAAAACATTCAGTACTTC.

This clone was recorded a few times. The chain recombines TRBV2 with TRBJ1-4; D ambiguous. V was shortened by 4 bases and J by 12 bases, with 6 bases between the two germline ends. This CDR3 contains 10 residues. The germline V gene has CDR1 SNHLY and CDR2 FYNNEI. The CDR3, as DNA: TGTGCCAGCAGTGTAAAGGAACTGTTTTTT. Translation: CASSVKELFF.

The rearrangement uses TRBV7-2 and TRBJ2-7; D remains unclear. In germline, CDR1 is SGHTA, CDR2 FQGNSA. This CDR3 comprises 15 residues. The ends were cut back, 5 bases at V and 5 bases at J, with 19 bases in the middle. Here the CDR3 reads CASSQQTFQRDEQYF. The DNA of the CDR3 is TGTGCCAGCAGCCAACAGACCTTTCAACGGGACGAGCAGTACTTC.

V usage is TRBV4-2 and J usage is TRBJ2-2; D is unclear. In germline, CDR1 is LGHNA, CDR2 YNFKEQ. The CDR3 is made up of 15 amino acids. Trimming took 4 bases from V and 0 from J, leaving 9 bases between them. CDR3 in DNA: TGTGCCAGCAGCCCGACAAAACCGAACACCGGGGAGCTGTTTTTT. Translation: CASSPTKPNTGELFF.

The J gene is TRBJ2-5, the V gene TRBV7-2, with D maybe TRBD2 (5 bases). The CDR3 is made up of 14 amino acids. Germline assignment: CDR1 SGHTA and CDR2 FQGNSA. V lost 1 base and J 2 bases, leaving 8 bases between the germline ends. Here the CDR3 reads CASSLVPGQETQYF. In DNA form, the CDR3 reads TGTGCCAGCAGCTTAGTTCCGGGGCAAGAGACCCAGTACTTC.

The rearrangement joins TRBV5-1 to TRBJ2-2; perhaps TRBD2 as D (5 bases). This CDR3 spans 16 amino acids. V lost 4 bases and J lost 0, with 13 bases in between. Germline CDR1 reads SGHRS; CDR2 reads YFSETQ. The CDR3 loop reads CASSAYGRTNTGELFF. CDR3 sequence (DNA): TGCGCCAGCAGCGCCTATGGGAGAACGAACACCGGGGAGCTGTTTTTT. Full variable domain (remainder filled in from reference TRBV5-1 and TRBJ2-2): KAGVTQTPRYLIKTRGQQVTLSCSPISGHRSVSWYQQTPGQGLQFLFEYFSETQRNKGNFPGRFSGRQFSNSRSEMNVSTLELGDSALYLCASSAYGRTNTGELFFGEGSRLTVL.

The chain uses TRBV12-5 and TRBJ2-1, with 9 bases fitting TRBD1. This CDR3 comprises 14 residues. J gave up 6 bases and V 7 bases, and 7 bases lay outside the gene matches. Germline loops: CDR1 LGHNT, CDR2 FRNRAP. This CDR3 is CASATGQGSNEQFF. CDR3 DNA sequence: TGTGCTAGTGCCACGGGACAGGGTAGCAATGAGCAGTTCTTC.

The rearrangement links TRBV6-5 to TRBJ1-5; 9 bases fit TRBD1. CDR1 and CDR2 from the germline V gene are MNHEY and SVGAGI. This CDR3 contains 14 residues. J gave up 6 bases and V 8 bases, and 8 bases lay outside the gene matches. CDR3 residues: CASAQDRGGQPQHF. The CDR3 DNA is TGTGCCAGCGCTCAGGACAGGGGAGGTCAGCCCCAGCATTTT.

The gene calls are TRBV28 and TRBJ1-3; D unresolved. The CDR3 runs 12 residues. Trimming shortened V by 6 bases and J by 0 bases, and 3 bases separated the two germline ends. Per germline, CDR1 MDHEN and CDR2 SYDVKM. CDR3 protein: CASRYSGNTIYF. The DNA of the CDR3 is TGTGCCAGCAGGTACTCTGGAAACACCATATATTTT.

The chain couples TRBV5-4 to TRBJ1-6; no clear D gene. The CDR3 length is 15 residues. V shed 4 bases and J shed 8 bases, with 16 bases lying between them. Germline-derived CDR1 and CDR2 are SGHNT and YYREEE (reference sequence). The CDR3 region is CASSPLRGRHSPLHF. CDR3 sequence (DNA): TGTGCCAGCAGCCCCCTTAGAGGGAGGCATTCACCCCTCCACTTT.

This clone has only a few counts. This sequence joins TRBV27 and TRBJ1-3; D unclear. The CDR3 consists of 16 residues. V was cut by 0 bases and J by 4 bases, with 13 bases left in between. The germline V gene has CDR1 MNHEY and CDR2 SMNVEV (reference sequence). DNA for the CDR3: TGTGCCAGCAGTTTATCGGGCGCAGCTGTGGGAAACACCATATATTTT. Residues: CASSLSGAAVGNTIYF.

This chain links TRBV7-2 with TRBJ1-1; D remains ambiguous. Germline-derived CDR1 and CDR2 are SGHTA and FQGNSA. The CDR3 is 14 residues long. Between the trimmed V and J ends, which lost 1 base and 1 base, there was a span of 7 bases. The CDR3 loop reads CASSLEPGNTEAFF. The CDR3 DNA is TGTGCCAGCAGCTTAGAACCAGGGAACACTGAAGCTTTCTTT. The full variable domain, its missing parts supplied by reference TRBV7-2 and TRBJ1-1, is GAGVSQSPSNKVTEKGKDVELRCDPISGHTALYWYRQSLGQGLEFLIYFQGNSAPDKSGLPSDRFSAERTGGSVSTLTIQRTQQEDSAVYLCASSLEPGNTEAFFGQGTRLTVV.

This sequence joins TRBV28 and TRBJ2-7; TRBD2 might be the D (6 bases). V lost 1 base and J lost 2, with 21 bases in between. This CDR3 is 18 amino acids long. In germline, CDR1 is MDHEN, CDR2 SYDVKM. The CDR3 DNA follows: TGTGCCAGCAGTTTATCGTCGGCGGGGCCCCAAAACACCTACGAGCAGTACTTC. Translated, it gives CASSLSSAGPQNTYEQYF.

The chain is built from TRBV6-6 and TRBJ2-7; TRBD1 agrees at 10 bases. Germline CDR1 MNHNY, CDR2 SVGAGI (reference sequence). Losses at the gene ends were 5 bases for V and 6 bases for J; bases not matched to a gene: 7. CDR3 size: 14 residues. CDR3 nucleotides: TGTGCCAGCAGTGCCGGGACAGGGGCCCTCGAGCAGTACTTC. Its translation is CASSAGTGALEQYF.

The chain is built from TRBV28 and TRBJ1-4, with D perhaps TRBD1 (6 bases). The germline V gene has CDR1 MDHEN and CDR2 SYDVKM. V lost 7 bases, J lost 8 bases, and 17 bases lay in between. The CDR3 loop spans 14 amino acids. The CDR3 protein is CASTWGGGLEKLFF. CDR3 DNA sequence: TGTGCCAGCACTTGGGGAGGGGGTCTCGAAAAACTGTTTTTT.